This T cell receptor beta chain is from a study of human T cells and chemical hapten exposure. Time point meaning: patch test 2, 6 weeks after DPC sensitization. As to treatment: therapeutic diphenylcyclopropenone sensitization with weekly scalp DPC. Blood was collected ahead of every patch test applied. In its sample, this clonotype was seen many times. During construction of the library, unique molecular identifiers were attached to individual cDNA molecules for quantitative, reproducible TCR counting. TCRdb reanalysed the RACE reads using MiXCR and keeps one entry per CDR3 protein. The table lists 90,000 to 110,000 distinct CDR3 sequences, 9.2% of them singletons, with 3% to 3.5% in the top ten. V shed 5 bases and J 2 bases; nucleotides not matched to a gene: 9. The germline V gene has CDR1 SGHTA and CDR2 FQGNSA. CDR3 size: 19 residues.

The clonotype originates from a middle-aged woman with alopecia areata. Some clones in this sample may be carry-over from other donors' samples. The material sequenced was whole blood, taken in connection with sensitization to the hapten diphenylcyclopropenone (DPC). V gene TRBV7-2 combines with J gene TRBJ2-1; 16 bases are shared with TRBD2. The CDR3 nucleotides are TGTGCCAGCAGCCCGGGACTAGCGGGGGGGCCGTTCGCCTACAATGAGCAGTTCTTC. Its translation: CASSPGLAGGPFAYNEQFF.